The entry below describes one T cell receptor (beta chain). Per the original data handling: The assay estimated nucleated cells by amplifying reference gene primers. Assay: immunoSEQ multiplex PCR; the TCRdb copy retains only in-frame clones and omits some. V, J and clone size were drawn from that table, and D and trimming were deduced from the DNA. The data show more than 15,000 clones, with roughly 75% seen just once and approximately 23% held by the top ten. The sample comes from a study of blood T cell repertoires in COVID-19. Study as a whole: Italy, Spain and the United States were the sources of the convalescent and acute COVID-19 samples. T cells, B-cell-depleted T cells, or PBMCs provided the cDNA or gDNA that served as material.

The germline V gene encodes CDR1 LGHDT and CDR2 YNNKEL (reference sequence). V shed 6 bases, J shed 3 bases, and the junction held 11 bases outside the gene matches. The CDR3 loop spans 15 amino acids. The clonotype originates from a man aged 60 to 69 with active or convalescent COVID-19. The sequenced sample was peripheral blood. The rearrangement links TRBV3-1 (or the pseudogene TRBV3-2) to TRBJ2-7; 7 bases align to TRBD2. CDR3 loop: CASSPGGKDNYEQYF. The CDR3 bases are TGTGCCAGCAGTCCCGGGGGGAAAGACAACTACGAGCAGTACTTC.